These T cell receptor beta chains were read from a single sample in a study of blood T cell repertoires in COVID-19. Profiling relied on immunoSEQ multiplex PCR, and the TCRdb table lists in-frame clones only, not all of them. The sample yields 390,000 or so clones, 80% to 90% seen once. Sequences were obtained from peripheral blood. Receptors were obtained from a woman in her thirties with active or convalescent COVID-19. Each CDR3 is given with its conserved first and last residue. The order of the fields is V gene, J gene, D gene, clone size, CDR3 protein, CDR3 DNA. D genes are given only for firm matches. Only some rows state a clone size, as once, few, many or a class for expanded clones.

V: TRBV4-1; J: TRBJ2-1; D: TRBD2; size: .; CDR3: CASSQEGGRFYNEQFF; DNA: TGCGCCAGCAGCCAAGAAGGCGGGAGGTTCTACAATGAGCAGTTCTTC
V: TRBV5-4; J: TRBJ1-2; D: .; size: few; CDR3: CASSLEGPGGYGYTF; DNA: TGTGCCAGCAGCTTGGAGGGCCCGGGGGGATATGGCTACACCTTC
V: TRBV7-9; J: TRBJ1-1; D: .; size: .; CDR3: CASSLNGDTEAFF; DNA: TGTGCCAGCAGCTTAAACGGAGACACTGAAGCTTTCTTT
V: TRBV3-1/TRBV3-2; J: TRBJ1-4; D: TRBD1; size: .; CDR3: CASSGTGATNEKLFF; DNA: TGTGCCAGCAGCGGGACAGGGGCAACTAATGAAAAACTGTTTTTT
V: TRBV10-3; J: TRBJ1-1; D: .; size: .; CDR3: CAISESRGGTEAFF; DNA: TGTGCCATCAGTGAGTCGAGGGGGGGGACTGAAGCTTTCTTT
V: TRBV2; J: TRBJ2-5; D: TRBD2; size: .; CDR3: CASSEFLAGGYETQYF; DNA: TGTGCCAGCAGTGAATTTCTAGCGGGAGGCTATGAGACCCAGTACTTC
V: TRBV15; J: TRBJ2-3; D: TRBD2; size: .; CDR3: CATSSSLGLGVHTDTQYF; DNA: TGTGCCACCAGCAGTTCGCTGGGACTAGGAGTCCATACGGATACGCAGTATTTT
V: TRBV6-6; J: TRBJ1-4; D: .; size: .; CDR3: CASRTQGLQDEKLFF; DNA: TGTGCCAGCAGGACACAGGGACTACAGGATGAAAAACTGTTTTTT
V: TRBV6-1; J: TRBJ2-6; D: TRBD2; size: once; CDR3: CASSEFGGWNSGANVLTF; DNA: TGTGCCAGCAGTGAGTTCGGGGGGTGGAACTCTGGGGCCAACGTCCTGACTTTC
V: TRBV6-1; J: TRBJ2-1; D: TRBD1; size: .; CDR3: CASSDRGLRTYNEQFF; DNA: TGTGCCAGCAGTGATAGGGGGCTCAGGACCTACAATGAGCAGTTCTTC
V: TRBV30; J: TRBJ2-3; D: .; size: .; CDR3: CAWRPSGTDTQYF; DNA: TGTGCCTGGAGGCCATCGGGCACAGATACGCAGTATTTT
V: TRBV19; J: TRBJ2-1; D: TRBD2; size: .; CDR3: CASSATSGGDHEQFF; DNA: TGTGCCAGTAGTGCGACTAGCGGGGGTGACCATGAGCAGTTCTTC
V: TRBV2; J: TRBJ2-1; D: TRBD2; size: .; CDR3: CASRGTSGYNEQFF; DNA: TGTGCCAGCAGGGGGACTAGCGGTTACAATGAGCAGTTCTTC
V: TRBV19; J: TRBJ1-5; D: TRBD1; size: .; CDR3: CASSIPGRGPNQPQHF; DNA: TGTGCCAGTAGTATTCCTGGCAGGGGGCCGAATCAGCCCCAGCATTTT
V: TRBV5-1; J: TRBJ1-4; D: .; size: .; CDR3: CASSVSSTNEKLFF; DNA: TGCGCCAGCAGCGTGTCATCAACTAATGAAAAACTGTTTTTT
V: TRBV20-1; J: TRBJ2-7; D: TRBD2; size: .; CDR3: CSASGGYEQYF; DNA: TGCAGTGCTAGCGGGGGGTACGAGCAGTACTTC
V: TRBV10-1; J: TRBJ2-7; D: .; size: .; CDR3: CASSGDSSYEQYF; DNA: TGCGCCAGCAGTGGAGACAGTTCCTACGAGCAGTACTTC
V: TRBV7-7; J: TRBJ2-7; D: TRBD1; size: .; CDR3: CASSLDPPGTGGRTEQYF; DNA: TGTGCCAGCAGCTTAGACCCCCCAGGGACAGGCGGGCGGACCGAGCAGTACTTC
V: TRBV6-5; J: TRBJ1-4; D: .; size: .; CDR3: CAGHSTTNEKLFF; DNA: TGTGCCGGACACAGCACAACTAATGAAAAACTGTTTTTT
V: TRBV20-1; J: TRBJ2-2; D: .; size: .; CDR3: CSASVRDTGELFF; DNA: TGCAGTGCTAGTGTCAGGGACACCGGGGAGCTGTTTTTT
V: TRBV5-6; J: TRBJ2-3; D: TRBD1; size: .; CDR3: CASSSGTANTDTQYF; DNA: TGTGCCAGCAGCTCCGGGACAGCCAACACAGATACGCAGTATTTT
V: TRBV5-1; J: TRBJ1-2; D: .; size: .; CDR3: CASSVTTTSYGYTF; DNA: TGCGCCAGCAGCGTGACGACAACCTCCTATGGCTACACCTTC
V: TRBV27; J: TRBJ1-1; D: TRBD1; size: .; CDR3: CASSRPDRDTEAFF; DNA: TGTGCCAGCAGCCGCCCAGACAGGGACACTGAAGCTTTCTTT